This TCR beta chain was sequenced during a study of post-analysis software for immune sequencing data. Included in the TCR beta cDNA libraries were unique molecular identifiers. TCRdb reprocessed the PCR reads with MiXCR, giving one entry per CDR3 protein. The sample includes hundreds of thousands of distinct CDR3 sequences, roughly 29% of them seen just once. With regard to this clonotype: Antigen unknown.

Study-level results: In patients, about five TRBV segments were more frequent than in controls, with TRBV5-6, TRBV5-1 and TRBV20-1 among them.

The CDR3 sequence is 15 residues long. The germline V gene has CDR1 SGHRS and CDR2 YFSETQ. V lost 4 bases, J lost 1 base, and 5 bases stayed unmatched. The sequencing input was blood. The chain is built from TRBV5-1 and TRBJ2-1, with TRBD1 identical over 7 bases. This receptor was identified in a girl aged 10 to 17 with multiple sclerosis. The CDR3 loop reads CASSSNRGSYNEQFF. DNA for the CDR3: TGCGCCAGCAGCAGTAACAGGGGATCCTACAATGAGCAGTTCTTC.